This T cell receptor beta chain appears in the sequencing data of a study of blood T cell repertoires in COVID-19. Study-wide background: T cells, B-cell-depleted T cells, or PBMCs supplied cDNA or gDNA.

TCRdb's table, derived via immunoSEQ multiplex PCR, lists solely in-frame clones and lacks some. This repertoire shows 350,000 to 400,000 clones, more than 80% found once; its top ten account for 3%. The CDR3 length is 15 residues. With V trimmed by 7 bases and J by 3 bases, 9 bases remained unmatched. Germline lookup yields CDR1 MDHEN and CDR2 SYDVKM. The source material was peripheral blood. The J gene is TRBJ2-1, the V gene TRBV28, with TRBD2 identical over 7 bases. The receptor comes from a woman aged 25 to 39 with COVID-19, enrolled during active disease. The CDR3 loop reads CASTTRDYLYNEQFF. The DNA of the CDR3 is TGTGCCAGCACGACCCGGGACTACCTCTACAATGAGCAGTTCTTC.